This T cell receptor (beta chain) stems from a study of blood T cell repertoires in COVID-19. Turning to the study itself: Italy, Spain and the United States were the sources of the convalescent and acute COVID-19 samples.

V lost 8 bases, J lost 5 bases, and 12 bases lay in between. Germline V gene lookup returns CDR1 WSHSY and CDR2 SAAADI. CDR3 length equals 12 residues. The method was immunoSEQ multiplex PCR; TCRdb's version includes in-frame clones alone and lacks a portion of them. Here the sample spans about 390,000 clones, roughly 86% being singletons. A Seattle source enrolled patients during active infection and followed them longitudinally. The rearrangement uses TRBV10-2 and TRBJ1-2, with D perhaps TRBD1 (6 bases). Specimen: peripheral blood. This sequence was found in a woman aged 60-75 years with COVID-19, enrolled during active disease. CDR3 amino acids: CASRTATYGYTF. The CDR3 nucleotides read TGCGCCAGCCGGACAGCCACTTATGGCTACACCTTC.